What follows are 29 T cell receptor beta chains derived from one specimen sequenced in a study of T-cell reconstitution after alpha-beta-depleted transplantation in children. Preparation of the TCRbeta library involved a method that used unique molecular identifiers. TCRdb re-derived calls from the PCR reads in MiXCR, one entry per CDR3 protein. Altogether about 350,000 distinct CDR3 sequences are present, 10% to 15% being singletons, with the ten largest covering around 4.5%. The sequenced sample was PBMCs, obtained from the stem cell graft. These TCRs come from a human donor who donated a stem cell graft to a child with Fanconi anemia.

This clonotype was seen a few times. The chain has TRBV14 and TRBJ1-5, with unresolved D. Trimming pared 10 bases from V and 7 bases from J, leaving 14 bases between. The CDR3 is 12 residues long. Per germline, CDR1 SGHDN and CDR2 FVKESK. DNA for the CDR3: TGTGCCACCCAAGTTGAGTGGCAGCCCCAGCATTTT. It encodes CATQVEWQPQHF. The variable domain in full, completed from reference TRBV14 and TRBJ1-5, reads EAGVTQFPSHSVIEKGQTVTLRCDPISGHDNLYWYRRVMGKEIKFLLHFVKESKQDESGMPNNRFLAERTGGTYSTLKVQPAELEDSGVYFCATQVEWQPQHFGDGTRLSIL.

The gene calls are TRBV5-7 and TRBJ2-1; tentative D call: TRBD2 (5 bases). TRBV5-7 is an ORF, and what it does is uncertain. The ends were cut back, 4 bases at V and 1 base at J, with 12 bases in the middle. The CDR3 loop spans 15 amino acids. Here the CDR3 reads CASSPRASSYNEQFF. The CDR3 nucleotides read TGTGCCAGCAGCCCGCGGGCGTCTTCCTACAATGAGCAGTTCTTC.

This clonotype has just a few counts. The chain joins TRBV7-9 to TRBJ2-5; tentatively, D is TRBD2 (5 bases). CDR1 SEHNR and CDR2 FQNEAQ come from the germline V gene (reference sequence). The CDR3 totals 15 residues. V lost 8 bases, J lost 1 base, and 17 bases lay in between. The CDR3 sequence is CASVPPEGSQETQYF. CDR3 sequence (DNA): TGTGCCAGCGTCCCTCCAGAGGGCAGCCAAGAGACCCAGTACTTC.

The genes are TRBV20-1 and TRBJ2-5; D tentatively reads TRBD1 or TRBD2 (5 bases each). V was trimmed by 8 bases and J by 1 base, leaving 8 bases between them. This CDR3 has 11 residues. Germline CDR1 reads DFQATT; CDR2 reads SNEGSKA (reference sequence). As DNA, the CDR3 is TGCAGTTCGGGGACCCAAGAGACCCAGTACTTC. Its translation is CSSGTQETQYF.

At least ten counts were recorded for this clonotype. The chain is built from TRBV3-1 and TRBJ2-5; possibly TRBD2 for D (6 bases). V dropped 0 bases and J dropped 2 bases, with 10 bases sitting between them. Looked up from germline, CDR1 is LGHDT and CDR2 is YNNKEL (reference sequence). CDR3 size: 15 residues. CDR3 residues: CASSQDLREQETQYF. The CDR3 bases are TGTGCCAGCAGCCAAGATCTACGGGAGCAAGAGACCCAGTACTTC.

This clonotype was seen only a few times. The rearrangement links TRBV7-6 to TRBJ1-6, with 7 bases that match TRBD1. CDR3 length: 14 amino acids. Germline CDR1 SGHVS, CDR2 FNYEAQ. V lost 4 bases and J lost 9; bases outside the gene matches: 6. The CDR3: CASSSTGRGSPLHF. CDR3 DNA: TGTGCCAGCAGCTCGACAGGGCGAGGTTCACCCCTCCACTTT.

The CDR3 loop is CASSLEVGAGSREAFF. The DNA for the CDR3 is TGTGCCAGCAGCTTGGAGGTAGGGGCCGGGAGTCGTGAAGCTTTCTTT. This rearrangement joins TRBV5-8 to TRBJ1-1; possible D gene TRBD1, 5 bases. Germline assignment: CDR1 SGHTS and CDR2 YDEGEE. V dropped 0 bases and J dropped 7 bases, with 19 bases sitting between them. The CDR3 runs to 16 residues.

The sample holds many counts of this clonotype. The chain has TRBV7-9 and TRBJ2-2; D remains ambiguous. From germline, CDR1 is SEHNR and CDR2 FQNEAQ (reference sequence). The CDR3 loop spans 16 amino acids. V shed 4 bases and J shed 3 bases, with 15 bases lying between them. CDR3 DNA sequence: TGTGCCAGCAGCTATGATTCCCCGGGCGACACCGGGGAGCTGTTTTTT. Translation: CASSYDSPGDTGELFF. Combining the CDR3 with reference TRBV7-9 and TRBJ2-2 gives the whole variable domain DTGVSQNPRHKITKRGQNVTFRCDPISEHNRLYWYRQTLGQGPEFLTYFQNEAQLEKSRLLSDRFSAERPKGSFSTLEIQRTEQGDSAMYLCASSYDSPGDTGELFFGEGSRLTVL.

The chain carries TRBV7-2 and TRBJ2-7; D remains ambiguous. Trimming removed 4 bases at V and 2 bases at J, with 9 bases between. The CDR3 extends over 13 amino acids. Germline CDR1 is SGHTA and CDR2 is FQGNSA. This chain's CDR3 is CASSSSSTYEQYF. The CDR3 DNA is TGTGCCAGCAGCTCGAGCTCTACCTACGAGCAGTACTTC.

The J gene is TRBJ1-1, the V gene TRBV5-1, with 8 nucleotides matching TRBD1. Germline values: CDR1 SGHRS, CDR2 YFSETQ. CDR3 length equals 16 residues. V trimming: 3 bases; J trimming: 2 bases; junction bases outside the gene matches: 9. This CDR3 is CASSSGTGGYNTEAFF. The CDR3 DNA sequence: TGCGCCAGCAGCTCCGGGACAGGTGGTTATAACACTGAAGCTTTCTTT.

The chain joins TRBV20-1 to TRBJ1-4, with 7 bases lining up with TRBD1. Trimming took 4 bases from V and 4 from J; bases not matched to a gene: 6. CDR1 and CDR2 (germline): DFQATT, SNEGSKA (reference sequence). This CDR3 comprises 14 residues. The DNA for the CDR3 is TGCAGTGCTAAGGGGGCTTTCGGTAATGAAAAACTGTTTTTT. This codes for CSAKGAFGNEKLFF.

This clonotype was detected many times. J is TRBJ2-2 and V is TRBV10-3, with D perhaps TRBD1 (6 bases). V gave up 4 bases and J gave up 7 bases, with 13 bases separating them. Germline values: CDR1 ENHRY, CDR2 SYGVKD. The CDR3 spans 14 residues. CDR3 DNA sequence: TGTGCCATCAGTGGCCTCAAGGGGGTCGGGGAGCTGTTTTTT. Amino acids: CAISGLKGVGELFF.

This clonotype was observed at least ten times. This chain links TRBV12-3 or TRBV12-4 with TRBJ2-7; possibly TRBD1 for D (6 bases). V was shortened by 5 bases and J by 3 bases, with 17 bases between the two germline ends. The CDR3 runs to 15 residues. The CDR3 DNA reads as TGTGCCAGCAGTCCACACCCCGGACAGTACTACGAGCAGTACGTC. Its protein is CASSPHPGQYYEQYV.

This clonotype has ten or more counts. J is TRBJ2-1 and V is TRBV5-6; the match to TRBD2 covers 8 bases. Per the germline V gene, CDR1 is SGHDT and CDR2 is YYEEEE. V trimming: 4 bases; J trimming: 4 bases; junction bases outside the gene matches: 10. The CDR3 has 16 residues. The CDR3 DNA follows: TGTGCCAGCAGCCTGCAGGGTACTAGCGGATACAATGAGCAGTTCTTC. This sequence encodes CASSLQGTSGYNEQFF.

J is TRBJ2-5 and V is TRBV9; 9 bases fit TRBD2. The CDR3 runs to 15 residues. V shed 0 bases, J shed 5 bases, and the junction held 5 bases outside the gene matches. Germline V gene sequence: CDR1 SGDLS, CDR2 YYNGEE. The CDR3 here is CASSVAGTSWETQYF. CDR3 nucleotides: TGTGCCAGCAGCGTAGCTGGGACTAGCTGGGAGACCCAGTACTTC.

This clonotype was observed many times. V is TRBV19 and J is TRBJ2-1, with 7 bases fitting TRBD1. The CDR3 loop spans 15 amino acids. Germline trimming cut 2 bases from V and 4 bases from J; bases unmatched to any gene: 5. The germline gives CDR1 LNHDA, CDR2 SQIVND (reference sequence). The CDR3, as DNA: TGTGCCAGTAGTATAACGCCGGACAGGTACAATGAGCAGTTCTTC. This encodes CASSITPDRYNEQFF.

This clonotype was found once. At one boundary the junction diverges from the germline segment, which might be a read error. The V and J genes are TRBV12-3 or TRBV12-4 and TRBJ1-1; D might be TRBD1 (5 bases). This CDR3 comprises 15 residues. The CDR3 DNA follows: TGTGCCAGCAGTCCCCTTGGGGGGTGGAACACTGAATCTTTCTTT. It codes for CASSPLGGWNTESFF.

This clonotype has ten or more counts. The DNA for the CDR3 is TGTGCCAGCAGCCCCCCCCTAGCCAAAAACATTCAGTACTTC. This sequence encodes CASSPPLAKNIQYF. J is TRBJ2-4 and V is TRBV7-9; D uncertain. The CDR3 extends over 14 amino acids. Germline CDR1 reads SEHNR; CDR2 reads FQNEAQ (reference sequence). Trimming removed 5 bases at V and 0 bases at J, with 8 bases between.

This clonotype has more than one count but fewer than ten. The J gene is TRBJ2-2, the V gene TRBV4-3; D possibly corresponds to TRBD2 (5 bases). Germline loops: CDR1 LGHNA, CDR2 YSLEER. V lost 5 bases, J lost 6 bases, and 19 bases lay in between. The CDR3 consists of 16 residues. The CDR3 is CASSFLPARDAGELFF. CDR3 sequence (DNA): TGCGCCAGCAGCTTCCTCCCTGCGAGGGATGCCGGGGAGCTGTTTTTT.

The J gene is TRBJ1-2, the V gene TRBV3-1; maybe TRBD1 (6 bases). The CDR3 is made up of 14 amino acids. Per the germline V gene, CDR1 is LGHDT and CDR2 is YNNKEL (reference sequence). Trimming removed 3 bases at V and 0 bases at J, with 8 bases between. The CDR3 region has the DNA TGTGCCAGCAGCCAGGGGGCCACTAACTATGGCTACACCTTC. Amino acid sequence: CASSQGATNYGYTF.

This clonotype came up a few times. The V call is TRBV29-1, the J call TRBJ2-7, with D perhaps being TRBD1 or TRBD2 (5 bases each). Germline CDR1 SQVTM, CDR2 ANQGSEA. The CDR3 is 16 amino acids. V was clipped by 6 bases and J by 5 bases, with 26 bases between them. The CDR3 DNA reads TGCAGCGTAACATTTCACCGGGACCAAACGACCCACGAGCAGTACTTC. This sequence encodes CSVTFHRDQTTHEQYF.

The V call is TRBV5-1, the J call TRBJ1-5; D not resolved. The CDR3 runs to 15 residues. Germline V gives CDR1 SGHRS, CDR2 YFSETQ. V was clipped by 1 base and J by 5 bases, with 13 bases between them. CDR3 sequence: CASSLNGGFDQPQHF. Here the CDR3 DNA reads TGCGCCAGCAGCTTGAACGGAGGATTTGATCAGCCCCAGCATTTT.

In this sample, this clonotype turned up many times. This rearrangement joins TRBV5-4 to TRBJ2-5; tentative D call: TRBD2 (5 bases). Per the germline V gene, CDR1 is SGHNT and CDR2 is YYREEE (reference sequence). CDR3 length: 13 residues. V gave up 3 bases and J gave up 9 bases, with 15 bases separating them. For the CDR3, the DNA is TGTGCCAGCAGCTCGGTTGAGGGTCAGGCCCAGTACTTC. Its protein product is CASSSVEGQAQYF. Full variable domain (rest looked up from reference TRBV5-4 and TRBJ2-5): ETGVTQSPTHLIKTRGQQVTLRCSSQSGHNTVSWYQQALGQGPQFIFQYYREEENGRGNFPPRFSGLQFPNYSSELNVNALELDDSALYLCASSSVEGQAQYFGPGTRLLVL.

This rearrangement joins TRBV6-2 or TRBV6-3 to TRBJ2-5; a weak D match, TRBD2 (7 bases). The CDR3 sequence is 17 residues long. Germline V gives CDR1 MNHEY, CDR2 SVGEGT. V lost 2 bases, J lost 4 bases, and 20 bases lay in between. The CDR3 here is CASSYTGLGGRVETQYF. DNA of the CDR3: TGTGCCAGCAGTTACACCGGACTAGGGGGGCGGGTAGAGACCCAGTACTTC.

This chain joins TRBV6-4 and TRBJ2-1; tentative D call: TRBD2 (6 bases). This CDR3 comprises 15 residues. The V and J ends lost 0 bases and 0 bases respectively, with 6 bases between them. Germline V gene data show CDR1 as MRHNA and CDR2 as SNTAGT. The DNA for the CDR3 is TGTGCCAGCAGTGACTCCGGGAGCTCCTACAATGAGCAGTTCTTC. Its protein is CASSDSGSSYNEQFF.

This clonotype has more than one count but fewer than ten. The V and J genes are TRBV4-3 and TRBJ2-2; D gene ambiguous. CDR3 length: 15 amino acids. Trimming shortened V by 4 bases and J by 0 bases, and 9 bases separated the two germline ends. Germline V lookup: CDR1 LGHNA, CDR2 YSLEER. The CDR3 coding sequence is TGCGCCAGCAGCCCTAGGGCAGCGAACACCGGGGAGCTGTTTTTT. Residues: CASSPRAANTGELFF.

This clonotype was observed a handful of times. This chain links TRBV6-2 or TRBV6-3 with TRBJ1-5; TRBD1 aligns across 7 bases. Germline V lookup: CDR1 MNHEY, CDR2 SVGEGT. The CDR3 loop spans 12 amino acids. J gave up 6 bases and V 6 bases, and 2 bases lay outside the gene matches. The CDR3 spells CASRTGTQPQHF. The DNA of the CDR3 is TGTGCCAGCAGGACAGGGACTCAGCCCCAGCATTTT.

The chain has TRBV6-2 or TRBV6-3 and TRBJ2-7; TRBD1 might be the D (5 bases). The ends were cut back, 10 bases at V and 1 base at J, with 20 bases in the middle. The CDR3 loop spans 15 amino acids. CDR1 and CDR2 (germline): MNHEY, SVGEGT. Here the CDR3 reads CATKARTGASYEQYV. The CDR3 DNA reads as TGTGCCACGAAAGCAAGAACAGGCGCGTCCTACGAGCAGTACGTC.

The DNA of the CDR3 is TGTGCCAGCAGGGGACAGGACTCCTACGAGCAGTACTTC. Translated, it gives CASRGQDSYEQYF. The chain carries TRBV12-3 or TRBV12-4 and TRBJ2-7; 8 nucleotides align to TRBD1. V lost 6 bases and J lost 0; bases outside the gene matches: 1. CDR3 size: 13 residues.